Presented here are 20 T cell receptor beta chains from one specimen sequenced in a study of regulatory T cells in long-lasting Graves disease. Library construction for TCR beta used iRepertoire HTBI primers and Arm-PCR of CDR3 regions. From the multiplex PCR reads, TCRdb called clonotypes with MiXCR, one entry per CDR3 protein. The sample has a few hundred thousand distinct CDR3 sequences; roughly a quarter are singletons. As for time point: persistent/refractory GD, antithyroid drugs over 5 years with positive TRAb. TCR sequences were obtained from RNA taken from PBMCs. The source material was peripheral blood mononuclear cells (PBMCs), sampled when the disease was refractory, from a patient treated with antithyroid drugs. The receptors were gathered from a female donor with Graves disease.

This clonotype was detected many times. The chain has TRBV3-1 and TRBJ2-2, with 10 bases identical to TRBD2. V trimming: 4 bases; J trimming: 1 base; junction bases outside the gene matches: 6. Germline V gives CDR1 LGHDT, CDR2 YNNKEL (reference sequence). CDR3 length equals 17 residues. The CDR3 DNA follows: TGTGCCAGCAGCCGATTAGCGGGAGGTCGGAACACCGGGGAGCTGTTTTTT. Translating it yields CASSRLAGGRNTGELFF.

This clonotype showed up many times. V usage is TRBV28 and J usage is TRBJ2-7; D possibly corresponds to TRBD2 (6 bases). CDR1 and CDR2 (germline): MDHEN, SYDVKM. The CDR3 sequence is 17 residues long. Trimming pared 6 bases from V and 1 base from J, leaving 22 bases between. CDR3 DNA: TGTGCCAGCAGCCCTGCGGGGACGGGGCCACCATCCTACGAGCAGTACTTC. Translating it yields CASSPAGTGPPSYEQYF. Variable domain in full (rest from reference TRBV28 and TRBJ2-7): DVKVTQSSRYLVKRTGEKVFLECVQDMDHENMFWYRQDPGLGLRLIYFSYDVKMKEKGDIPEGYSVSREKKERFSLILESASTNQTSMYLCASSPAGTGPPSYEQYFGPGTRLTVT.

The V call is TRBV24-1, the J call TRBJ2-5, with D possibly called TRBD1 or TRBD2 (6 bases each). The length of the CDR3 is 14 residues. Trimming removed 4 bases at V and 5 bases at J, with 13 bases between. Germline V gene sequence: CDR1 KGHDR, CDR2 SFDVKD. This chain's CDR3 is CATSEKGGRETQYF. The CDR3 DNA reads TGTGCCACCAGTGAGAAGGGGGGAAGGGAGACCCAGTACTTC.

The genes are TRBV14 and TRBJ1-1; D is ambiguous. This CDR3 has 15 residues. V was pared by 5 bases and J by 3 bases, with 16 bases between. The germline V gene has CDR1 SGHDN and CDR2 FVKESK. The CDR3 region has the DNA TGTGCCAGCAGCACCCGGTCGTGGCGAGACACTGAAGCTTTCTTT. This translates into CASSTRSWRDTEAFF.

J is TRBJ1-1 and V is TRBV19; D is ambiguous. Germline V gene sequence: CDR1 LNHDA, CDR2 SQIVND (reference sequence). V lost 5 bases and J lost 4, with 11 bases in between. The CDR3 loop spans 13 amino acids. The CDR3 protein is CASSPLPSTEAFF. The CDR3 nucleotides are TGTGCCAGTAGTCCCCTCCCCTCCACTGAAGCTTTCTTT.

This clonotype showed up just a few times. The chain is built from TRBV7-8 and TRBJ2-7; possibly TRBD1 or TRBD2 for D (5 bases each). The germline gives CDR1 SGHVS, CDR2 FQNEAQ. V gave up 2 bases and J gave up 2 bases, with 13 bases separating them. The CDR3 extends over 15 amino acids. DNA for the CDR3: TGTGCCAGCAGCTTAACTGGGGGTAGGGCCTACGAGCAGTACTTC. It yields the protein CASSLTGGRAYEQYF.

This clonotype was picked up a small number of times. The V call is TRBV12-3 or TRBV12-4, the J call TRBJ1-5; a possible D gene is TRBD1 (6 bases). The CDR3 is 13 residues long. Trimming left V 6 bases short and J 7 bases short, with 13 bases between. The CDR3 sequence is CASSRTEEQPQHF. The CDR3 region has the DNA TGTGCCAGCAGCAGGACAGAGGAGCAGCCCCAGCATTTT.

The chain couples TRBV7-2 to TRBJ1-5, with 8 bases lining up with TRBD1. Germline V gives CDR1 SGHTA, CDR2 FQGNSA. V shed 6 bases and J 6 bases; nucleotides not matched to a gene: 4. This CDR3 contains 13 residues. CDR3 sequence reads: CASSPGGSQPQHF. The CDR3 region has the DNA TGTGCCAGCAGTCCAGGGGGCAGTCAGCCCCAGCATTTT.

This rearrangement joins TRBV27 to TRBJ2-5, with 10 bases lining up with TRBD2. This CDR3 is built from 15 residues. The germline V gene encodes CDR1 MNHEY and CDR2 SMNVEV (reference sequence). Trimming took 4 bases from V and 4 from J; bases not matched to a gene: 6. The CDR3 DNA reads TGTGCCAGCAGTTCAAGCGGGAGGGCCGCAGAGACCCAGTACTTC. It encodes CASSSSGRAAETQYF.

This clonotype was found a few times. The chain couples TRBV29-1 to TRBJ2-7; 10 bases align to TRBD2. CDR1 is SQVTM and CDR2 is ANQGSEA in the germline V gene. The junction had 6 bases not matched to a gene; V was cut back by 5 bases and J by 2 bases. This CDR3 spans 14 amino acids. The DNA for the CDR3 is TGCAGCGTTAGTGGTCTAGCGGGAGCCTACGAGCAGTACTTC. This sequence encodes CSVSGLAGAYEQYF.

The chain recombines TRBV19 with TRBJ2-6; D remains unclear. Germline loops: CDR1 LNHDA, CDR2 SQIVND (reference sequence). The CDR3 spans 18 residues. V was clipped by 3 bases and J by 1 base, with 16 bases between them. CDR3 sequence: CASSMVPRMGSGANVLTF. In DNA form, the CDR3 reads TGTGCCAGTAGTATGGTACCCAGGATGGGGTCTGGGGCCAACGTCCTGACTTTC.

The rearrangement links TRBV20-1 to TRBJ1-2, with 8 bases lining up with TRBD1. This CDR3 has 16 residues. Looked up from germline, CDR1 is DFQATT and CDR2 is SNEGSKA (reference sequence). V was pared by 6 bases and J by 6 bases, with 18 bases of the junction left unmatched. As DNA, the CDR3 is TGCAGTGCCAGTTCCCCCAGGGGGCGCGAGATTCATGGCTACACCTTC. This sequence encodes CSASSPRGREIHGYTF.

This clonotype has more than one count but fewer than ten. The V gene is TRBV12-3 or TRBV12-4, the J gene TRBJ1-4; 9 bases match TRBD1. The junction had 6 bases not matched to a gene; V was cut back by 5 bases and J by 11 bases. The CDR3 has 13 amino acids. CDR3 in amino acids: CASSPGTGQKLFF. CDR3 coding DNA: TGTGCCAGCAGTCCCGGGACAGGGCAGAAACTGTTTTTT.

This clonotype appeared a few times. The chain recombines TRBV6-2 or TRBV6-3 with TRBJ2-7; 7 bases align to TRBD2. There are 15 residues in the CDR3. The V gene end was trimmed by 0 bases and the J gene end by 2 bases; junction bases not matched to a gene: 4. CDR1 is MNHEY, CDR2 SVGEGT, per germline. The CDR3 nucleotides are TGTGCCAGCAGTTACTCGGCGGGAGCGCCCTACGAGCAGTACTTC. It codes for CASSYSAGAPYEQYF.

The rearrangement joins TRBV29-1 to TRBJ2-7; 10 positions match TRBD2. The CDR3 has 14 amino acids. J was trimmed by 6 bases and V by 4 bases; bases with no gene match: 9. Germline V gene sequence: CDR1 SQVTM, CDR2 ANQGSEA. This chain's CDR3 is CSVGTSGIFSEQYF. For the CDR3, the DNA is TGCAGCGTTGGTACTAGCGGGATTTTTTCCGAGCAGTACTTC.

This clonotype was recorded at least ten times. The chain couples TRBV30 to TRBJ1-1, with a weak D call TRBD1 (5 bases). Germline CDR1 is GTSNPN and CDR2 is SVGIG (reference sequence). Trimming left V 0 bases short and J 1 base short, with 12 bases between. The CDR3 has 15 amino acids. The CDR3 here is CAWSVRGTRNTEAFF. The CDR3 DNA reads TGTGCCTGGAGTGTACGGGGGACGAGGAACACTGAAGCTTTCTTT.

This clonotype was picked up a small number of times. The chain employs TRBV20-1 and TRBJ2-7; 7 nucleotides match TRBD2. Trimming took 1 base from V and 5 from J; bases not matched to a gene: 11. Germline assignment: CDR1 DFQATT and CDR2 SNEGSKA (reference sequence). CDR3 length: 15 amino acids. The CDR3 DNA reads TGCAGTGCTAGAGCGGGTCGCGGGAGCGGCCACGAGCAGTACTTC. This translates into CSARAGRGSGHEQYF.

This clonotype showed up just a few times. The chain carries TRBV9 and TRBJ1-5; D remains unclear. V gave up 0 bases and J gave up 0 bases, with 13 bases separating them. Germline V gene lookup returns CDR1 SGDLS and CDR2 YYNGEE. The CDR3 is 17 residues long. Here the CDR3 DNA reads TGTGCCAGCAGCGTAGATTCTCGTCCCGATAGCAATCAGCCCCAGCATTTT. The encoded protein is CASSVDSRPDSNQPQHF.

CDR3 residues: CSAREGYVFRPQHF. The CDR3 region has the DNA TGCAGTGCTAGGGAGGGGTACGTTTTCCGGCCCCAGCATTTT. The chain has TRBV20-1 and TRBJ1-5, with D possibly TRBD1 on 5 matching bases. Germline assignment: CDR1 DFQATT and CDR2 SNEGSKA (reference sequence). The CDR3 spans 14 residues. V lost 3 bases to trimming and J lost 9 bases, with 18 bases between them.

The rearrangement joins TRBV7-2 to TRBJ2-4, with 7 bases fitting TRBD2. CDR1 SGHTA and CDR2 FQGNSA come from the germline V gene. The CDR3 contains 19 residues. V trimming: 0 bases; J trimming: 0 bases; junction bases outside the gene matches: 11. The CDR3 DNA follows: TGTGCCAGCAGCTTAGCGCGGACTAGACCTACTGTAGCCAAAAACATTCAGTACTTC. Amino acid sequence: CASSLARTRPTVAKNIQYF.